Following are 26 T cell receptor beta chains from one sample sequenced in a study of blood T cell repertoires in COVID-19. Only in-frame clones appear in the TCRdb table, and some are missing; sequencing was by immunoSEQ multiplex PCR. The sample lists roughly 280,000 clones, approximately 81% occurring once. Sequences were obtained from peripheral blood. Receptor source: a man aged 55 to 70 with acute or convalescent COVID-19.

The chain employs TRBV7-9 and TRBJ1-2; a possible D gene is TRBD1 (5 bases). This CDR3 is built from 15 residues. The V gene's germline CDR1 is SEHNR and CDR2 FQNEAQ (reference sequence). V lost 1 base to trimming and J lost 6 bases, with 15 bases between them. The CDR3 region is CASSLEVLAGHGYTF. In DNA, the CDR3 is TGTGCCAGCAGCTTAGAAGTCCTCGCAGGGCATGGCTACACCTTC.

The V and J genes are TRBV5-4 and TRBJ2-3; D remains unclear. CDR3 length equals 13 residues. Germline CDR1 reads SGHNT; CDR2 reads YYREEE (reference sequence). V was trimmed by 2 bases and J by 3 bases, leaving 7 bases between them. CDR3 sequence reads: CASSFSGTDTQYF. The CDR3 nucleotides read TGTGCCAGCAGCTTTTCCGGGACAGATACGCAGTATTTT.

V and J are TRBV4-3 and TRBJ2-2, with 9 bases aligning to TRBD2. This CDR3 is built from 15 residues. The trim removed 2 bases at V and 6 bases at J, leaving 4 bases unmatched. CDR1 is LGHNA, CDR2 YSLEER, per germline. The CDR3 sequence is CASSQTSGRSGELFF. The CDR3 bases are TGCGCCAGCAGCCAAACAAGCGGGAGGTCCGGGGAGCTGTTTTTT.

V is TRBV6-2 or TRBV6-3 and J is TRBJ1-5; 8 positions match TRBD1. CDR1 and CDR2 (germline): MNHEY, SVGEGT. There are 14 residues in the CDR3. With V trimmed by 2 bases and J by 6 bases, 3 bases remained unmatched. CDR3 coding DNA: TGTGCCAGCAGTTACGCAGGGGGCCGTCAGCCCCAGCATTTT. Amino acids: CASSYAGGRQPQHF.

The chain employs TRBV3-1 (or the pseudogene TRBV3-2) and TRBJ1-2, with D uncertain. The CDR3 is 14 amino acids. From germline, CDR1 is LGHDT and CDR2 YNNKEL (reference sequence). Trimming took 4 bases from V and 0 from J, leaving 9 bases between them. In DNA, the CDR3 is TGTGCCAGCAGCCTGGCTCCAACTAACTATGGCTACACCTTC. Translated, it gives CASSLAPTNYGYTF.

V is TRBV19 and J is TRBJ2-7; no clear D gene. V shed 4 bases and J shed 2 bases, with 12 bases lying between them. Germline values: CDR1 LNHDA, CDR2 SQIVND (reference sequence). The CDR3 spans 14 residues. The DNA for the CDR3 is TGTGCCAGTAGTACCTCAGGAACTGCCTACGAGCAGTACTTC. It is translated as CASSTSGTAYEQYF.

The V call is TRBV5-8, the J call TRBJ1-5; D perhaps matches TRBD1 (6 bases). The CDR3 runs 14 residues. Trimming took off 1 base at V and 7 bases at J, with 12 bases between the two ends. Germline V CDR1 and CDR2: SGHTS, YDEGEE. CDR3 bases: TGTGCCAGCAGCTTGTACAGGGAAGGACAGCCCCAGCATTTT. As protein: CASSLYREGQPQHF.

The J gene is TRBJ2-1, the V gene TRBV19; D gene unclear. Germline values: CDR1 LNHDA, CDR2 SQIVND (reference sequence). With 1 base removed from V and 2 bases from J, the gap between germline ends came to 9 bases. The CDR3 extends over 15 amino acids. CDR3 residues: CASSIVKATYNEQFF. CDR3 coding DNA: TGTGCCAGTAGTATAGTTAAAGCGACCTACAATGAGCAGTTCTTC.

The V and J genes are TRBV19 and TRBJ2-7, with D perhaps matching TRBD1 (5 bases). The germline CDR1 and CDR2 sequences are LNHDA and SQIVND (reference sequence). Trimming cost V 5 bases and J 9 bases, with 11 bases left between them. This CDR3 is built from 11 residues. The CDR3 nucleotides read TGTGCCAGTAGTCTCGGACACCTGCAGTACTTC. Its translation: CASSLGHLQYF. The complete variable domain, with remaining parts taken from reference TRBV19 and TRBJ2-7, reads DGGITQSPKYLFRKEGQNVTLSCEQNLNHDAMYWYRQDPGQGLRLIYYSQIVNDFQKGDIAEGYSVSREKKESFPLTVTSAQKNPTAFYLCASSLGHLQYFGPGTRLTVT.

The gene calls are TRBV5-6 and TRBJ2-1; 9 nucleotides align to TRBD2. V dropped 0 bases and J dropped 9; count of bases not matched to a gene: 10. The CDR3 spans 16 residues. From germline, CDR1 is SGHDT and CDR2 YYEEEE. CDR3 loop: CASSLDRGRGGREQFF. The CDR3 region has the DNA TGTGCCAGCAGCTTGGATCGCGGGCGGGGGGGCCGTGAGCAGTTCTTC.

This clone has only one observation. This chain connects TRBV6-2 or TRBV6-3 to TRBJ1-5; no definite D call. V lost 4 bases to trimming and J lost 3 bases, with 10 bases between them. Per germline, CDR1 MNHEY and CDR2 SVGEGT. This CDR3 contains 14 residues. This CDR3 reads CASSFVGDNQPQHF. The CDR3 bases are TGTGCCAGCAGTTTCGTCGGTGACAATCAGCCCCAGCATTTT.

This clone was seen only once. V gene TRBV5-1 combines with J gene TRBJ1-6, with 10 bases identical to TRBD1. V lost 0 bases, J lost 9 bases, and 3 bases stayed unmatched. The CDR3 runs to 15 residues. Germline CDR1 reads SGHRS; CDR2 reads YFSETQ. CDR3 loop: CASSLGDRGPSPLHF. Written as DNA, the CDR3 is TGCGCCAGCAGCTTGGGCGACAGGGGGCCTTCACCCCTCCACTTT. Variable domain in full (rest from reference TRBV5-1 and TRBJ1-6): KAGVTQTPRYLIKTRGQQVTLSCSPISGHRSVSWYQQTPGQGLQFLFEYFSETQRNKGNFPGRFSGRQFSNSRSEMNVSTLELGDSALYLCASSLGDRGPSPLHFGNGTRLTVT.

This clone was counted a single time. The DNA for the CDR3 is TGCGCCAGCAGCTTGGGGACAGGAGTAAACATTCAGTACTTC. This sequence encodes CASSLGTGVNIQYF. V gene TRBV5-1 combines with J gene TRBJ2-4; 7 nucleotides match TRBD1. Germline lookup yields CDR1 SGHRS and CDR2 YFSETQ. The CDR3 runs to 14 residues. Trimming removed 0 bases from V and 6 bases from J; junction bases left unmatched: 3.

This clone appeared a few times. The chain joins TRBV28 to TRBJ1-5; the D gene is possibly TRBD1 (5 bases). There are 14 residues in the CDR3. CDR1 is MDHEN, CDR2 SYDVKM, per germline. V was clipped by 8 bases and J by 3 bases, with 14 bases between them. This chain's CDR3 is CASCRVRLNQPQHF. CDR3 coding DNA: TGTGCCAGCTGCAGGGTACGGCTCAATCAGCCCCAGCATTTT.

This clone was recorded only once. The chain links TRBV3-1 (or the pseudogene TRBV3-2) to TRBJ2-7, with a possible D match to TRBD2 (5 bases). The CDR3 totals 13 residues. Looked up from germline, CDR1 is LGHDT and CDR2 is YNNKEL (reference sequence). V was cut by 3 bases and J by 6 bases, with 12 bases left in between. CDR3 region: CASSQTKASEQYF. CDR3 coding DNA: TGTGCCAGCAGCCAGACTAAGGCTTCCGAGCAGTACTTC.

The chain links TRBV2 to TRBJ1-1; D is unresolved. Germline-derived CDR1 and CDR2 are SNHLY and FYNNEI. Trimming shortened V by 3 bases and J by 2 bases, and 7 bases separated the two germline ends. The CDR3 is made up of 13 amino acids. The CDR3 DNA is TGTGCCAGCAGTGATGAGAGTAACACTGAAGCTTTCTTT. Amino acid sequence: CASSDESNTEAFF.

This sequence joins TRBV10-3 and TRBJ1-2; D may be TRBD1 (5 bases). The CDR3 spans 16 residues. Germline V lookup: CDR1 ENHRY, CDR2 SYGVKD. Trimming cost V 0 bases and J 3 bases, with 14 bases left between them. The CDR3 DNA is TGTGCCATCAGTGAGTCGGTGGGGGGAGCAGACTATGGCTACACCTTC. Its translation is CAISESVGGADYGYTF.

This clone was recorded once. V usage is TRBV7-9 and J usage is TRBJ1-1; D gene ambiguous. Per germline, CDR1 SEHNR and CDR2 FQNEAQ (reference sequence). The CDR3 contains 13 residues. Trimming took off 5 bases at V and 1 base at J, with 8 bases between the two ends. The CDR3 DNA reads TGTGCCAGCAGCCTCATGAGGAACACTGAAGCTTTCTTT. Protein sequence: CASSLMRNTEAFF. Full variable domain (rest looked up from reference TRBV7-9 and TRBJ1-1): DTGVSQNPRHKITKRGQNVTFRCDPISEHNRLYWYRQTLGQGPEFLTYFQNEAQLEKSRLLSDRFSAERPKGSFSTLEIQRTEQGDSAMYLCASSLMRNTEAFFGQGTRLTVV.

The V and J genes are TRBV18 and TRBJ2-7; 11 bases fit TRBD2. This CDR3 contains 14 residues. CDR1 and CDR2 (germline): KGHSH, LQKENI. With V trimmed by 5 bases and J by 3 bases, 3 bases remained unmatched. DNA of the CDR3: TGTGCCAGCTCATCGGGACTAGCGGACTACGAGCAGTACTTC. As protein: CASSSGLADYEQYF.

The chain combines TRBV28 with TRBJ1-1; 8 nucleotides agree with TRBD1. CDR1 MDHEN and CDR2 SYDVKM come from the germline V gene. The CDR3 contains 15 residues. The junction had 5 bases not matched to a gene; V was cut back by 4 bases and J by 1 base. CDR3: CASSSGGQANTEAFF. CDR3 bases: TGTGCCAGCAGTTCGGGGGGACAGGCGAACACTGAAGCTTTCTTT.

This clone was observed a single time. V and J are TRBV11-2 and TRBJ2-3; D ambiguous. The V gene's germline CDR1 is SGHAT and CDR2 FQNNGV. The CDR3 length is 12 residues. Deletions cut 6 bases from V and 4 bases from J, with 8 bases between. Written as DNA, the CDR3 is TGTGCCAGCAGGTTTATTGCAGATACGCAGTATTTT. This sequence encodes CASRFIADTQYF.

This chain uses TRBV6-5 with TRBJ1-1; D is undetermined. Germline CDR1 is MNHEY and CDR2 is SVGAGI. The V end lost 9 bases, the J end lost 1 base, and 12 bases lay between the germline ends. CDR3 length: 13 amino acids. The CDR3 DNA reads as TGTGCCAGTAACATCGCCCGGAACACTGAAGCTTTCTTT. Protein product: CASNIARNTEAFF.

The rearrangement uses TRBV10-2 and TRBJ1-1; TRBD1 aligns across 8 bases. This CDR3 has 16 residues. Germline V gene data show CDR1 as WSHSY and CDR2 as SAAADI. V shed 7 bases and J 1 base; nucleotides not matched to a gene: 11. DNA of the CDR3: TGCGCCAGCAAATGGACCCCAGGGGGCAAGAACACTGAAGCTTTCTTT. It codes for CASKWTPGGKNTEAFF.

This clone was picked up a small number of times. The CDR3 loop is CASSLRTGSRLAKNIQYF. In DNA form, the CDR3 reads TGTGCCAGCAGTTTACGGACAGGATCAAGACTAGCCAAAAACATTCAGTACTTC. The chain is built from TRBV28 and TRBJ2-4, with TRBD1 identical over 7 bases. The CDR3 is 18 residues long. Unmatched junction bases numbered 10, after V lost 2 bases and J lost 0 bases. In germline, CDR1 is MDHEN, CDR2 SYDVKM.

This chain uses TRBV19 with TRBJ1-5; D is possibly TRBD1 (6 bases). Germline V CDR1 and CDR2: LNHDA, SQIVND (reference sequence). V lost 6 bases, J lost 3 bases, and 9 bases lay in between. The CDR3 extends over 13 amino acids. CDR3 DNA: TGTGCCAGTAGCACAGGGTTCAATCAGCCCCAGCATTTT. This translates into CASSTGFNQPQHF.

The chain carries TRBV19 and TRBJ2-7; D unclear. Trimming removed 6 bases from V and 0 bases from J, with 12 bases in between. The CDR3 sequence is 14 residues long. CDR1 is LNHDA, CDR2 SQIVND, per germline (reference sequence). CDR3 DNA sequence: TGTGCCAGTAGCGAGTATATAACCTCCTACGAGCAGTACTTC. Translated, it gives CASSEYITSYEQYF.